This TCR beta chain was sequenced during a study of T-cell reconstitution after alpha-beta-depleted transplantation in children. Notes on the study in general: Reportedly, alpha-beta T cells present about two months post-transplant originated from several hundred expanded clones of graft origin. Surviving thymic progenitors and recipient T cells were the source of high TCRbeta diversity at day 60 in some patients. Hyperexpanded clones declined; after one year, newly produced T cells mostly supplied diversity.

A TCRbeta library incorporating unique molecular identifiers was prepared. TCRdb independently ran MiXCR on the PCR reads; one entry per CDR3 protein. The table records approximately 400,000 distinct CDR3 sequences, 16% of them present only once. A few counts support this clonotype. The target antigen is unknown. CDR1 and CDR2 (germline): DFQATT, SNEGSKA (reference sequence). The V gene lost 1 base and the J gene lost 2 bases, with 15 bases spanning the gap. The CDR3 contains 16 residues. This clonotype originated in a boy less than two years old who had a stem cell transplant for Wiskott-Aldrich syndrome, so the T cells may come from the graft donor. The input for sequencing was PBMCs, mostly from graft donor cells, taken 360 days after TCRalphabeta/CD19-depleted stem cell transplant. The chain recombines TRBV20-1 with TRBJ2-4; tentative D call: TRBD2 (6 bases). The CDR3 bases are TGCAGTGCTAGAGCCTCCTTCGGGACTTCCAAAAACATTCAGTACTTC. Its translation is CSARASFGTSKNIQYF.